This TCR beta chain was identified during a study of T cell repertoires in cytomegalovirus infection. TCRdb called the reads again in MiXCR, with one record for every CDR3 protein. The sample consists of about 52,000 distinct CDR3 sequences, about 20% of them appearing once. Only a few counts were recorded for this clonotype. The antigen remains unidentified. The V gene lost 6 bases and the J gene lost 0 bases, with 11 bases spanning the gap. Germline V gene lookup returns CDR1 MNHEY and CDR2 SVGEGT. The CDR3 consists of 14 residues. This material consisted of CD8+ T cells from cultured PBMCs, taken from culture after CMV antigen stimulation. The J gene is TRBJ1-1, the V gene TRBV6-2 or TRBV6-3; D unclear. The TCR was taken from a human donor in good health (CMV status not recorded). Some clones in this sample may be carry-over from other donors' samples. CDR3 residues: CASRAFGLNTEAFF. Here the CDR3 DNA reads TGTGCCAGCAGGGCCTTTGGTCTGAACACTGAAGCTTTCTTT.